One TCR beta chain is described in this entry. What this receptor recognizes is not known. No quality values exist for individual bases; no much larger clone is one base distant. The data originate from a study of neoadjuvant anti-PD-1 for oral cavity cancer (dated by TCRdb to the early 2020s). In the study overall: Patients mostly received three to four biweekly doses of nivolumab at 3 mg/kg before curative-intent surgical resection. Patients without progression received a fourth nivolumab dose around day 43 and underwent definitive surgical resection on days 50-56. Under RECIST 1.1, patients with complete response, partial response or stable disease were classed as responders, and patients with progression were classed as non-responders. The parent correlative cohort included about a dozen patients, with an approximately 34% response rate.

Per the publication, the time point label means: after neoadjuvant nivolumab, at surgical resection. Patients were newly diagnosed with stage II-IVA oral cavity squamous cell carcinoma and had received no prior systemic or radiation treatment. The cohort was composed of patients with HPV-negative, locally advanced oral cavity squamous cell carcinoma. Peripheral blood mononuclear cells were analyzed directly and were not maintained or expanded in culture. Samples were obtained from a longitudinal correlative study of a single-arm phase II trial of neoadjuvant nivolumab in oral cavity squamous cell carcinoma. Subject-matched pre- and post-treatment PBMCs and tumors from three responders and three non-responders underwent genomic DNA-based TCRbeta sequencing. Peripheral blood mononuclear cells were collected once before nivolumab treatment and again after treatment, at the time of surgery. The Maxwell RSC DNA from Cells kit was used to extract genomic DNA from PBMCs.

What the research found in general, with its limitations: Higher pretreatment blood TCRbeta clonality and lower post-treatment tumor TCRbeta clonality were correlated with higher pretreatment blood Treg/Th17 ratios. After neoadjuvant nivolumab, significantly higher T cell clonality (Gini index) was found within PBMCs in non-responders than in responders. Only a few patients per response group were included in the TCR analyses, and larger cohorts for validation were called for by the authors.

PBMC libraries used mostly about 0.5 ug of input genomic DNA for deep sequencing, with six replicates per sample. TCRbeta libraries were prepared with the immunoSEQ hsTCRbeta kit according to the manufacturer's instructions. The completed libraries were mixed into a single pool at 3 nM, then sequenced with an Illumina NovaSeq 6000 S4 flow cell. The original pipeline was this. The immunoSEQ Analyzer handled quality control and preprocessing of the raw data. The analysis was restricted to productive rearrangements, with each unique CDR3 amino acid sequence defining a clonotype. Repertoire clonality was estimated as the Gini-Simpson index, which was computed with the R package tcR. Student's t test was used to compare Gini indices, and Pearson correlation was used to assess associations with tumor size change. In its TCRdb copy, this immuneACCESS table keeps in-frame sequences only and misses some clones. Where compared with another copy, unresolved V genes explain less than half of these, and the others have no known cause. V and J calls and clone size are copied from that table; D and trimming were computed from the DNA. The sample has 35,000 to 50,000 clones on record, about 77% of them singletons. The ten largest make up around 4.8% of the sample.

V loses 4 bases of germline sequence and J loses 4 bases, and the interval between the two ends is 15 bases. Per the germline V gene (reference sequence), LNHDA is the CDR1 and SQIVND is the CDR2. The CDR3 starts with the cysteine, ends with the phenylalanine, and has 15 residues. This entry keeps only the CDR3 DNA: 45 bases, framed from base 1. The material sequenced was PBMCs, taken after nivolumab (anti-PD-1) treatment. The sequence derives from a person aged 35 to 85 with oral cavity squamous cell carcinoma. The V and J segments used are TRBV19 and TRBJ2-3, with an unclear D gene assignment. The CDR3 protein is CASSTGSHQADTQYF. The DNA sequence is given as TGTGCCAGTAGTACCGGAAGTCACCAGGCAGATACGCAGTATTTT.